This is a list of T cell receptor beta chains from one sample in a study of blood T cells in healthy people across ages. MiXCR, applied by TCRdb to the 5' RACE reads, yields one record per CDR3 protein. Counted here are approximately 1,100,000 distinct CDR3 sequences, more than 35% occurring once; the ten biggest clones make up 18%. Sequencing used blood. The origin of the receptors is a woman in her sixties or seventies in good health. Each CDR3 is given with its conserved first and last residue. A D gene is named only where the DNA matches it firmly. For some rows the clone size is stated as once, few or many, or as a class when expanded; others skip it.

j_call v_call d_call clone_size cdr3_nt cdr3_aa
TRBJ2-1 TRBV12-3/TRBV12-4 TRBD1 once TGTGCCAGCAGTCTAGGCGGGACAGGACTTAATGAGCAGTTCTTC CASSLGGTGLNEQFF
TRBJ1-5 TRBV6-5 NA NA TGTGCCAGCAGTTTGCGGGGAGTCAATCAGCCCCAGCATTTT CASSLRGVNQPQHF
TRBJ2-7 TRBV20-1 TRBD2 NA TGCAGTGCTAGGGGTTGGGCTAGCGGGTCGGTCTACGAGCAGTACTTC CSARGWASGSVYEQYF
TRBJ2-1 TRBV10-3 TRBD2 few TGTGCCATCAGTGCTGGACTAGCGGGAAGGAATGAGCAGTTCTTC CAISAGLAGRNEQFF
TRBJ2-7 TRBV20-1 TRBD2 once TGCAGTGCTAGCGGGACTACCTACAATGAGCAGTACTTC CSASGTTYNEQYF
TRBJ2-1 TRBV10-2 NA few TGCGCCAGCAGTGAGTTTCCCGGCGTGGTGATGGACAATGAGCAGTTCTTC CASSEFPGVVMDNEQFF
TRBJ2-3 TRBV7-9 NA NA TGTGCCAGCAGCTTAGCGACGGCAGGAAGGACCCAGGGTACGCAGTATTTT CASSLATAGRTQGTQYF
TRBJ1-2 TRBV12-3/TRBV12-4 NA NA TGTGCCAGCAGGATAATCGGCGGGGGGATAGGTGGCTACACCTTC CASRIIGGGIGGYTF
TRBJ2-3 TRBV29-1 NA few TGCAGCGTTGAAGGGCGGGACCCAGCTGGGTTTTTCGGCACAGATACGCAGTATTTT CSVEGRDPAGFFGTDTQYF
TRBJ2-1 TRBV27 NA NA TGTGCCAGCAGTAGGGGACTGAGTAGCGATGAGCAGTTCTTC CASSRGLSSDEQFF
TRBJ1-2 TRBV6-2/TRBV6-3 NA NA TGTGCCAGCAGTTACTCGACGGTGACCTATGGCTACACCTTC CASSYSTVTYGYTF
TRBJ1-6 TRBV27 TRBD1 NA TGTGCCAGTAGTCCGAAGTCCCCCGGGACAGAGTATTCACCCCTCCACTTT CASSPKSPGTEYSPLHF
TRBJ2-7 TRBV25-1 NA NA TGTGCCAGCAGTGAATGGGGCCCCCCTCAGCAGTACTTC CASSEWGPPQQYF
TRBJ2-7 TRBV7-2 TRBD2 NA TGTGCCAGCAGCTTCTCTAGCGGGAGGATCCACGAGCAGTACTTC CASSFSSGRIHEQYF
TRBJ2-3 TRBV3-1 TRBD2 NA TGTGCCAGCAGCCAACGACTAGCGGAGTCAGATACGCAGTATTTT CASSQRLAESDTQYF
TRBJ1-4 TRBV7-9 TRBD1 NA TGTGCCAGCAGCGGACAGGGGACGTCTAATGAAAAACTGTTTTTT CASSGQGTSNEKLFF